This TCR beta chain was documented in a study of immune evolution from preneoplasia to lung adenocarcinoma (dated by TCRdb to 2020 to 2023). Study-level background: HLA loss of heterozygosity was found in approximately 7% of AIS, roughly 15% of MIA and about a third of ADC lesions, and in no AAH lesions. The study used immune gene expression, TCR sequencing and multiplex immunofluorescence to profile the immune contexture of lung adenocarcinoma precursors and invasive adenocarcinoma. Resected precursor lesions (AAH, AIS, MIA) and invasive adenocarcinomas were each compared against paired morphologically normal lung tissue. The sample size was set by how many specimens were available, not by a prior power calculation. The immune data were combined with whole exome sequencing and methylation data from the same cohort of nodules. The overall cohort comprised around 55 patients with pulmonary nodules who underwent surgical resection. The TCR sequencing data were obtained from 51 patients. According to the study, 100 to 120 samples went through TCR sequencing. POLYSOLVER was used to infer Class I HLA alleles from exome data, while LOHHLA was used to detect allele-specific HLA loss.

The germline V gene provides CDR1 SNHLY and CDR2 FYNNEI. V loses 5 bases of germline sequence and J loses 0 bases, and the interval between the two ends is 6 bases. The CDR3 contains 13 residues, cysteine and phenylalanine counted. CDR3 DNA is the only sequence kept; it has 39 bases, read in frame from the first base. Worth noting for this clone: Its antigen remains undetermined. There are no base qualities to consult, and no much larger clone falls within one base.

Between about 2014 and 2018, the patients underwent resection in either Japan or China. The histologic diagnosis of each case was independently confirmed on H&E slides by two lung cancer pathologists. Macro-dissection after pathologic assessment enriched premalignant or tumor cells for nucleic acid extraction. FFPE tissue was used for DNA isolation with the AllPrep DNA/RNA FFPE Kit. Results and caveats for the whole study, not just this receptor: Clonality was highest in normal lung, while later-stage lesions appeared to have lower clonality but higher T cell density and diversity. The findings rested on association rather than direct causation, and larger cohorts with long-term follow-up and longitudinal biopsies were considered necessary. Because all patients came from Japan and China, whether the findings apply to Western populations was uncertain. T cell clonality was highest in KRAS-mutant nodules compared with EGFR-mutant or double wild-type lesions. The highest top T cell clone frequencies were observed in normal lung, and a progressive decrease in top T cell clone frequencies appeared to occur from AAH through AIS, MIA and invasive adenocarcinoma.

TCR beta CDR3 regions were sequenced from DNA using the immunoSEQ hsTCRbeta Kit. The authors processed their data as follows. TCR sequencing data were analysed with the ImmunoSEQ Analyzer. T cell clonality was defined as 1 minus Pielou's evenness computed on productive rearrangements. To measure T cell diversity, the inverse Simpson index was applied to productive templates. T cell density was TCR beta template counts normalized to usable DNA, estimated by amplifying and sequencing housekeeping genes. Two-sided Kruskal-Wallis tests were used to compare TCR metrics between histologic stages. Sourced from immuneACCESS, this table was stored by TCRdb with only in-frame sequences that have V and J called. A share of the clones is absent; for the studies checked, an unresolved V gene accounts for under half, and the remainder has no known explanation. The DNA gave D and trimming, while V, J and clone size come from that table. A total of approximately 5,000 clones appear in this sample, about 70% of them only once. Over 6.5% of the sample is in the top ten clones.

Sequenced sample: FFPE lung adenocarcinoma in situ tissue. Read against the paper, the sample's cell subset or site label means: preinvasive adenocarcinoma in situ (AIS). The sequence joins TRBV2 to TRBJ2-3, with no confident D gene call. The clonotype comes from a person aged 55-80 years with lung adenocarcinoma. The DNA sequence is as follows: TGTGCCAGCAGTAAAGAAAGCACAGATACGCAGTATTTT. Translated, it reads CASSKESTDTQYF. The reference TRBV2 and TRBJ2-3 proteins fill in what lies around the CDR3, so the full variable domain reads EPEVTQTPSHQVTQMGQEVILRCVPISNHLYFYWYRQILGQKVEFLVSFYNNEISEKSEIFDDQFSVERPDGSNFTLKIRSTKLEDSAMYFCASSKESTDTQYFGPGTRLTVL.